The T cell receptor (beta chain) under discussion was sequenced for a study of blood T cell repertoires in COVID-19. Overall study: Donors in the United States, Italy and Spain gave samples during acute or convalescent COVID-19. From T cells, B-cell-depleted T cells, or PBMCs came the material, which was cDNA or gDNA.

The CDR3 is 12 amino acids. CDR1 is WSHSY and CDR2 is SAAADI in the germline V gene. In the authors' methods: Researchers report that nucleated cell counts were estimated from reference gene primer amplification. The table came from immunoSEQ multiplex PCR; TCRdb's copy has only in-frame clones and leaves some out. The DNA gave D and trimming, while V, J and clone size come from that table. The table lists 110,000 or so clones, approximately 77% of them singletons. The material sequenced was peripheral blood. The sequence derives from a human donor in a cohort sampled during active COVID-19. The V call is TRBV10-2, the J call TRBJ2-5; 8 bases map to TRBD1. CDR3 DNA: TGCGCGACAGGGGACAACCAAGAGACCCAGTACTTC. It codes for CATGDNQETQYF.